This T cell receptor beta chain was recovered during a study of T cell responses to AZD1222 COVID-19 vaccine (dated by TCRdb to 2020 to 2023). In the study overall: Because spike-specific TCR depth and breadth did not differ between the two schedules, AZD1222 recipients who got a second dose at roughly 4 weeks were pooled with those who got a second dose at roughly 12 weeks. TCR sequencing covered roughly 230 trial participants: 200 to 210 given two doses of AZD1222 and approximately 26 given two doses of MenACWY control vaccine. Enrollment into the trials was organized by age into subgroups of 18-55, 56-69 and 70-plus years, and those subgroups contained approximately 150, 30 and 60 TCR-sequenced participants, respectively.

The time point label for this specimen denotes: baseline before first vaccination. Vaccinee samples were obtained from the UK trials COV001 and COV002, which included a single-blind randomized controlled phase 2/3 trial of AZD1222 (ChAdOx1 nCoV-19) in healthy adults. For TCRbeta chain sequencing, PBMC samples from trial participants were taken at day 0 and at day 28 after the second dose. The CDR3 spans 14 residues, from the cysteine through the phenylalanine. Only the CDR3 region is kept as DNA, spanning 42 bases read in frame from base 1. Looking up the germline V gene yields CDR1 SNHLY and CDR2 FYNNEI. V lost 7 bases and J lost 5 bases; the stretch between them is 14 bases long. The CDR3 regions of human TCRbeta chains were subjected to immunosequencing. The paper's data handling went like this. Repertoire TCRs were checked for matches against a reference library of SARS-CoV-2-specific TCRs that had been generated using the MIRA antigen-specificity platform. Breadth meant the fraction of unique TCRs that were SARS-CoV-2-associated, whereas depth meant the fraction of total T cells that were SARS-CoV-2-associated. Each spike-specific TCR was assigned to its reactive spike region and to a CD4 or CD8 class using the MIRA data. Log10-transformed breadth and depth values were compared by one-way ANOVA with Sidak's multiple comparisons tests. TCRdb mirrors the immuneACCESS table, restricted to in-frame sequences. Some clones are absent from its copies; in checked studies, under half trace to an unresolved V gene, and the reason for the others is unknown. V and J calls and clone size are copied from that table; D and trimming were computed from the DNA. The sample table holds 100,000 to 120,000 clones, of which around nine tenths were seen once. Jointly, the top ten make up less than 9.5% of the sample.

A note on this clone: Its target antigen remains unknown. Base qualities were left out, and no much larger clone turns up one base away.

Study-wide findings and limitations: Participants were mostly white British, with more females than males. The authors suggested clonal diversity may have been underestimated. The 56-69-year group was small, and its depth increase did not reach significance, likely because of low power. The whole spike protein was spanned by vaccine-associated CD4 TCRs, and dominant responses were seen in regions 160-218 and 743-854. Because no samples from the day 14 peak response were available, repertoires could be characterized only after the peak T cell response. Spike-specific TCR breadth and depth rose significantly after two AZD1222 doses compared with day 0 and with MenACWY recipients. Conclusions about previously exposed vaccinees were limited because only a handful of AZD1222 recipients were SARS-CoV-2 seropositive at baseline. Reportedly, close to half of the unique spike-specific TCRs recognized epitopes lying outside the regions that are mutated in the B.1.351 and B.1.1.7 variants.

The material was peripheral blood, obtained on day 0 of AZD1222 vaccination. The V and J genes are TRBV2 and TRBJ1-4, and TRBD1 may be the D gene, going by 6 matching bases. The sequence was obtained from an adult in good health. DNA sequence: TGTGCCAGCATTACAGGGACGCGGAATGAAAAACTGTTTTTT. This yields the protein CASITGTRNEKLFF.